Following are 13 T cell receptor beta chains from one sample sequenced in a study of early T cells in non-severe SARS-CoV-2 infection. TCRdb recomputed calls from the 5' RACE reads with MiXCR, one row per CDR3 protein. The table shows about 81,000 distinct CDR3 sequences, with 5.5% to 7.5% occurring only once. The specimen sequenced was whole blood. These receptors all stem from an adult who was a healthcare worker with PCR-confirmed SARS-CoV-2 infection or an uninfected control (not recorded which).

V gene TRBV6-2 or TRBV6-3 combines with J gene TRBJ2-1; either TRBD1 or TRBD2 may fit D (5 bases each). Trimming took off 4 bases at V and 5 bases at J, with 15 bases between the two ends. Looked up from germline, CDR1 is MNHEY and CDR2 is SVGEGT. This CDR3 is 15 amino acids long. CDR3 protein: CASSFTTGANNEQFF. The DNA for the CDR3 is TGTGCCAGCAGTTTTACAACCGGGGCAAACAATGAGCAGTTCTTC.

The table lists this clonotype with many counts. This chain connects TRBV7-2 to TRBJ2-7; D ambiguous. Trimming took off 3 bases at V and 3 bases at J, with 9 bases between the two ends. Germline V gives CDR1 SGHTA, CDR2 FQGNSA. This CDR3 has 13 amino acids. The CDR3 DNA reads TGTGCCAGCAGCTTTTCTAATTACTACGAGCAGTACTTC. It yields the protein CASSFSNYYEQYF.

This clonotype was observed a handful of times. The chain combines TRBV30 with TRBJ1-3, with D unresolved. Germline V lookup: CDR1 GTSNPN, CDR2 SVGIG (reference sequence). V gave up 3 bases and J gave up 0 bases, with 9 bases separating them. CDR3 length: 14 residues. CDR3 amino acids: CAWSPGDSGNTIYF. DNA for the CDR3: TGTGCCTGGAGCCCGGGAGACTCTGGAAACACCATATATTTT.

The chain uses TRBV29-1 and TRBJ2-1; TRBD2 matches at 7 bases. V lost 7 bases to trimming and J lost 4 bases; unmatched junction nucleotides: 4. The germline gives CDR1 SQVTM, CDR2 ANQGSEA. The CDR3 consists of 12 residues. The CDR3 spells CSGDYQYNEQFF. CDR3 in DNA: TGCAGCGGGGACTACCAATACAATGAGCAGTTCTTC.

This clonotype was seen many times. The V call is TRBV6-1, the J call TRBJ2-4, with no clear D. CDR3 length equals 11 residues. The V end was cut by 8 bases, the J end by 9 bases, with 11 bases between. Germline CDR1 is MNHNS and CDR2 is SASEGT. The CDR3 DNA is TGTGCCAGCCTACTACGAGGCATTCAGTACTTC. Residues: CASLLRGIQYF.

The rearrangement links TRBV30 to TRBJ2-1, with D unresolved. Germline-derived CDR1 and CDR2 are GTSNPN and SVGIG (reference sequence). V gave up 2 bases and J gave up 5 bases, with 13 bases separating them. The CDR3 contains 14 residues. CDR3 loop: CAWSPLDLNNEQFF. The CDR3 bases are TGTGCCTGGAGTCCCTTGGACCTAAACAATGAGCAGTTCTTC. Filled out from reference TRBV30 and TRBJ2-1, the complete variable domain reads SQTIHQWPATLVQPVGSPLSLECTVEGTSNPNLYWYRQAAGRGLQLLFYSVGIGQISSEVPQNLSASRPQDRQFILSSKKLLLSDSGFYLCAWSPLDLNNEQFFGPGTRLTVL.

This clonotype was observed at least ten times. The CDR3 protein is CASSQVNTDTQYF. CDR3 nucleotides: TGCGCCAGCAGCCAAGTAAACACAGATACGCAGTATTTT. The rearrangement joins TRBV4-1 to TRBJ2-3; no definite D call. This CDR3 spans 13 amino acids. Trimming shortened V by 1 base and J by 2 bases, and 4 bases separated the two germline ends. Germline CDR1 MGHRA, CDR2 YSYEKL.

CDR3 loop: CASSQEAGIYGYTF. CDR3 nucleotides: TGTGCCAGCAGCCAAGAAGCGGGGATTTATGGCTACACCTTC. J is TRBJ1-2 and V is TRBV14; no clear D gene. Per germline, CDR1 SGHDN and CDR2 FVKESK. The CDR3 loop spans 14 amino acids. Trimming took off 0 bases at V and 5 bases at J, with 10 bases between the two ends.

The sample holds many counts of this clonotype. This sequence joins TRBV7-9 and TRBJ2-3; 9 bases are shared with TRBD1. The germline CDR1 and CDR2 sequences are SEHNR and FQNEAQ (reference sequence). This CDR3 spans 16 amino acids. With V trimmed by 1 base and J by 4 bases, 6 bases remained unmatched. In DNA, the CDR3 is TGTGCCAGCAGCTTAGGAAGGGACAGGGTCGCAGATACGCAGTATTTT. Residues: CASSLGRDRVADTQYF.

The sample holds many counts of this clonotype. V usage is TRBV20-1 and J usage is TRBJ2-7; TRBD2 aligns across 13 bases. From germline, CDR1 is DFQATT and CDR2 SNEGSKA (reference sequence). The V segment lost 4 bases and the J segment 2 bases; nucleotides outside the gene matches: 5. The CDR3 has 15 amino acids. CDR3 residues: CSAMTSGRFTYEQYF. The CDR3 coding sequence is TGCAGTGCTATGACTAGCGGGAGGTTCACCTACGAGCAGTACTTC.

The J gene is TRBJ2-2, the V gene TRBV4-2; maybe TRBD2 (5 bases). Germline lookup yields CDR1 LGHNA and CDR2 YNFKEQ. V shed 3 bases and J shed 3 bases, with 5 bases lying between them. The CDR3 runs to 13 residues. The CDR3 DNA reads TGTGCCAGCAGCCAGCGGGACACCGGGGAGCTGTTTTTT. This gives the protein CASSQRDTGELFF.

In this sample, this clonotype turned up many times. The chain is built from TRBV6-6 and TRBJ1-4, with a weak D call TRBD1 (6 bases). The CDR3 is made up of 13 amino acids. Germline CDR1 reads MNHNY; CDR2 reads SVGAGI (reference sequence). Trimming left V 5 bases short and J 10 bases short, with 14 bases between. This CDR3 is CASSPRGGRKLFF. CDR3 coding DNA: TGTGCCAGCAGTCCCCGGGGGGGGCGAAAACTGTTTTTT.

The rearrangement links TRBV4-2 to TRBJ2-3; 8 bases are shared with TRBD1. V was pared by 0 bases and J by 8 bases, with 4 bases of the junction left unmatched. The CDR3 extends over 14 amino acids. Germline V gene data show CDR1 as LGHNA and CDR2 as YNFKEQ. DNA of the CDR3: TGTGCCAGCAGCCAAGACCCAGGGGGCGGTACGCAGTATTTT. It specifies CASSQDPGGGTQYF.